Detailed here is one T cell receptor (beta chain). Measured with immunoSEQ multiplex PCR; TCRdb has only the in-frame clones, and not every one. The sample includes more than 65,000 clones, 60% to 85% seen only once; the top ten take about 17%. With V trimmed by 4 bases and J by 7 bases, 11 bases remained unmatched. There are 17 residues in the CDR3. Germline assignment: CDR1 MNHNS and CDR2 SASEGT. These data come from a study of blood T cell repertoires in COVID-19. Study details: Spain, Italy and the United States supplied samples that represented acute and convalescent COVID-19.

The V and J genes are TRBV6-1 and TRBJ1-5; 12 bases fit TRBD1. What was sequenced was peripheral blood. The TCR originated in a man in his 60s with acute or convalescent COVID-19. CDR3 DNA: TGTGCCAGCAGTGTCGGGACAGGGGGCCCTAACGGACAGCCCCAGCATTTT. Translated: CASSVGTGGPNGQPQHF.